This TCR beta chain comes out of a study of CD8 T cells in ankylosing spondylitis. Study-wide findings and caveats: A TCR beta motif of eight or nine highly homologous variants seemed to mark ankylosing spondylitis blood. Reportedly, significant enrichment of disease-linked clones occurred in matched ankylosing spondylitis synovial fluid. Earlier authors reported some of these motif variants in reactive arthritis synovial fluid and blood.

After removal of 5 bases from V and 3 bases from J, the junction contained 6 bases not matched to a gene. There are 14 residues in the CDR3. TCRdb fed the 5' RACE reads into MiXCR, producing one record per CDR3 protein. The table lists fewer than 250,000 distinct CDR3 sequences, 10% to 13% of them singletons, with roughly 23% in the top ten. A few counts support this clonotype. Its antigen remains unidentified. The specimen was blood, either unsorted or a sorted T cell fraction (not recorded which). The TCR originated in a male donor with ankylosing spondylitis or in good health (not recorded which). The rearrangement uses TRBV12-3 or TRBV12-4 and TRBJ2-7, with 8 positions matching TRBD1. CDR3 protein: CASSPGTGFYEQYF. For the CDR3, the DNA is TGTGCCAGCAGTCCCGGGACAGGCTTCTACGAGCAGTACTTC.